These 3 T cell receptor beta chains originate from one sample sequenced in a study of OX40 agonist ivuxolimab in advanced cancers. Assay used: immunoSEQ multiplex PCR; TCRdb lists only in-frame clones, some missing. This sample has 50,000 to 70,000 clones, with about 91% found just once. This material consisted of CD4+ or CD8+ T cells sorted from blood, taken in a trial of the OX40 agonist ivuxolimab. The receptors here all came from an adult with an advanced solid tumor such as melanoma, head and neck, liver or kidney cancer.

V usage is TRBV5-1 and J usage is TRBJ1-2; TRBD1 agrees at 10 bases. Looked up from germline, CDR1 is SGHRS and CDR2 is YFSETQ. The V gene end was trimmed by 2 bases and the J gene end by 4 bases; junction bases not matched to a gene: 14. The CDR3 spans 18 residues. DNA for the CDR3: TGCGCCAGCAGCTTTGGATCAGAGACAGGGGGCGTATTCTATGGCTACACCTTC. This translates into CASSFGSETGGVFYGYTF.

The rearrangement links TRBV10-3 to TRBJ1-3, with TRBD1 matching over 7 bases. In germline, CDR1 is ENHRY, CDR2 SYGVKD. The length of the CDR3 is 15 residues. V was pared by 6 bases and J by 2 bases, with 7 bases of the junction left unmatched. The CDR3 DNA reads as TGTGCCATCAGCCCAACAGGGGTGGCTGGAAACACCATATATTTT. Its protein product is CAISPTGVAGNTIYF.

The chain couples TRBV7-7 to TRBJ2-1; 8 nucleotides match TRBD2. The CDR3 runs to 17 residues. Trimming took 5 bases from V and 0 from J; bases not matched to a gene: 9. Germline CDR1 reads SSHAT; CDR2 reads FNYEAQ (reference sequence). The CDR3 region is CASSLKAGESSYNEQFF. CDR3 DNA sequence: TGTGCCAGCAGCCTAAAAGCGGGGGAGAGCTCCTACAATGAGCAGTTCTTC.